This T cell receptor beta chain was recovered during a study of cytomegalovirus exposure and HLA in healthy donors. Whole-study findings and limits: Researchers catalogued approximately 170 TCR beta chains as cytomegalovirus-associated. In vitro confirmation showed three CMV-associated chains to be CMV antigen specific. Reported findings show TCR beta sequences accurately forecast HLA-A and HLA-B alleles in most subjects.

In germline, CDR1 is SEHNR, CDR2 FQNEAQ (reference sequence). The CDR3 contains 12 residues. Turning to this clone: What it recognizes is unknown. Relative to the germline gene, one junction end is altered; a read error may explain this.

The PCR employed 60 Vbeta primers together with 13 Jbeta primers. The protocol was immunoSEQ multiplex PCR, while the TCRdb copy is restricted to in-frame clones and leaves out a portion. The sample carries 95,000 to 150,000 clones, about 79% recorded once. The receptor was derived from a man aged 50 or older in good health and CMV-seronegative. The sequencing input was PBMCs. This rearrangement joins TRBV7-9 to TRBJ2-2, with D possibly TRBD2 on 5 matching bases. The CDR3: CSSSFGNGELFF. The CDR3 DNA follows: TGTTCCAGCAGCTTCGGGAACGGGGAGCTGTTTTTT.